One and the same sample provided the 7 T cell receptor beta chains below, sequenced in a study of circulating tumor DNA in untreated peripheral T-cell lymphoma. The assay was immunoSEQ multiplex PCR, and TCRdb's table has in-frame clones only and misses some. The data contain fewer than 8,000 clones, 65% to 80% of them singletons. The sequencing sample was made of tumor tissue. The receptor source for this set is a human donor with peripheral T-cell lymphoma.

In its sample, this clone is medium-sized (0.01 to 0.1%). The CDR3 nucleotides are TGTGCCAGCAGTTTGGGGACGACCTCCTACAATGAGCAGTTCTTC. Translating it yields CASSLGTTSYNEQFF. The chain couples TRBV28 to TRBJ2-1, with D perhaps TRBD1 or TRBD2 (5 bases each). The CDR3 loop spans 15 amino acids. Germline CDR1 is MDHEN and CDR2 is SYDVKM. V shed 3 bases and J shed 0 bases, with 9 bases lying between them.

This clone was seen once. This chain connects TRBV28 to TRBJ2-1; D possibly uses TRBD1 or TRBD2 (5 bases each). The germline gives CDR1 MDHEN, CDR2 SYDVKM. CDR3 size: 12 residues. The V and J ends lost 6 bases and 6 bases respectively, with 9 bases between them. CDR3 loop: CASSWDLNEQFF. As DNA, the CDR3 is TGTGCCAGCAGCTGGGACCTCAATGAGCAGTTCTTC.

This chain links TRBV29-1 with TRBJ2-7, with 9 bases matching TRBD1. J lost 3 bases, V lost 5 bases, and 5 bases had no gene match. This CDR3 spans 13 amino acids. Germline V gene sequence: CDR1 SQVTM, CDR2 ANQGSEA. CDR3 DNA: TGCAGCGTTTGTAAGGGACAGGGCTACGAGCAGTACTTC. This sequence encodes CSVCKGQGYEQYF.

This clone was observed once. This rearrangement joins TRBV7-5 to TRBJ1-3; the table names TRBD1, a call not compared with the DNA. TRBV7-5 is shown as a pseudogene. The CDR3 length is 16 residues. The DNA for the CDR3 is TGTGCCAGCAGCTTGAACGGACAGGGACAAAGAAACACCATATATTTT. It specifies CASSLNGQGQRNTIYF.

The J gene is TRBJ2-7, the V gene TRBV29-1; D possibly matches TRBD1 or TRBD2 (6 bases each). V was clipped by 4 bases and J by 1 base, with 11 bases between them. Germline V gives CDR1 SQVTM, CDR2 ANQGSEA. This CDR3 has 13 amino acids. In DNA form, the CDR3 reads TGCAGCGTTGGTAAAGGGGGGTCCTACGAGCAGTACTTC. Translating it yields CSVGKGGSYEQYF.

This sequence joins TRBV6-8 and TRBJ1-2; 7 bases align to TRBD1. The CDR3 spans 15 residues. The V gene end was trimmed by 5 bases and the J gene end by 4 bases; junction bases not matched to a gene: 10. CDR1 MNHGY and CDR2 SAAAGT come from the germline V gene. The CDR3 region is CASSPTTGFTYGYTF. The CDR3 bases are TGTGCCAGCAGTCCGACGACAGGGTTCACCTATGGCTACACCTTC.

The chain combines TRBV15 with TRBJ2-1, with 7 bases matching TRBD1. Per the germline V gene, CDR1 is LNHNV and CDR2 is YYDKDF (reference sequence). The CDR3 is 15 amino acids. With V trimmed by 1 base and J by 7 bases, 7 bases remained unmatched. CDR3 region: CATSRGGGAINEQFF. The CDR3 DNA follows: TGTGCCACCAGCAGAGGAGGGGGCGCGATTAATGAGCAGTTCTTC. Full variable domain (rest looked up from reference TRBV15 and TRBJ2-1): DAMVIQNPRYQVTQFGKPVTLSCSQTLNHNVMYWYQQKSSQAPKLLFHYYDKDFNNEADTPDNFQSRRPNTSFCFLDIRSPGLGDTAMYLCATSRGGGAINEQFFGPGTRLTVL.